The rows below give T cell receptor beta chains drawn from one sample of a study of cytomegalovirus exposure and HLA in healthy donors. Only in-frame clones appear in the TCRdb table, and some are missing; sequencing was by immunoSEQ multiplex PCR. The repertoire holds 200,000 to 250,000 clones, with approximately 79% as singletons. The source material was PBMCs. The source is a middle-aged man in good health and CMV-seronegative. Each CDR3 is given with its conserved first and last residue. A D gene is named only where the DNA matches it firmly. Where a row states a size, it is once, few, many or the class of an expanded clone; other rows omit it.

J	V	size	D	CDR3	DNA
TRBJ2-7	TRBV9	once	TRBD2	CASSVSGSGYEQYF	TGTGCCAGCAGCGTTAGCGGGAGTGGCTACGAGCAGTACTTC
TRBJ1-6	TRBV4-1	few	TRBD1	CASSLSGTGISPLHF	TGCGCCAGCAGCCTTTCCGGGACAGGGATCTCACCCCTCCACTTT
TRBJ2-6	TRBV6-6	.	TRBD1	CASRSGGSGANVLTF	TGTGCCAGCAGATCAGGGGGCTCTGGGGCCAACGTCCTGACTTTC
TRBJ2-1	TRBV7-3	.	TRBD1	CASSPGTGGFNEQFF	TGTGCCAGCAGCCCCGGGACAGGTGGATTTAATGAGCAGTTCTTC
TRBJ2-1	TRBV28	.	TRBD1	CASSPGTVRYNEQFF	TGTGCCAGCAGTCCAGGGACAGTACGCTACAATGAGCAGTTCTTC
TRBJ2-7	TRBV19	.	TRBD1	CASSAHRQGAAYEQYF	TGTGCCAGTAGTGCCCACCGGCAGGGGGCCGCCTACGAGCAGTACTTC
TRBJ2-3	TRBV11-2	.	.	CASSIPPGATRDTQYF	TGTGCCAGCAGCATACCTCCGGGAGCCACCAGAGATACGCAGTATTTT
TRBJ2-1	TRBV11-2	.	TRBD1	CASSPGQAGAPRSYNEQFF	TGTGCCAGCAGCCCTGGACAGGCTGGGGCCCCGCGCTCCTACAATGAGCAGTTCTTC
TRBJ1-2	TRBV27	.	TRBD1	CASSSFGQGDYGYTF	TGTGCCAGCAGTTCCTTCGGACAGGGGGACTATGGCTACACCTTC
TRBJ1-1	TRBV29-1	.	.	CSAHTGGLNTEAFF	TGCAGCGCTCACACGGGGGGGCTGAACACTGAAGCTTTCTTT
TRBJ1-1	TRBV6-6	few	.	CASSYSNTLNTEAFF	TGTGCCAGCAGTTACTCGAACACATTGAACACTGAAGCTTTCTTT
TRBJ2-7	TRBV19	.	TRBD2	CASSTSGRALEQYF	TGTGCCAGTAGTACCAGCGGGAGGGCCCTGGAGCAGTACTTC
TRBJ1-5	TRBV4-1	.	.	CASSQDLGQLNQPQHF	TGCGCCAGCAGCCAAGATCTCGGACAGTTAAATCAGCCCCAGCATTTT
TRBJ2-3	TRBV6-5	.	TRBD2	CATSSGTDTQYF	TGTGCCACCTCTAGCGGGACAGATACGCAGTATTTT
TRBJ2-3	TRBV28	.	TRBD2	CASKSGSNTDTQYF	TGTGCCAGCAAGAGCGGGAGCAACACAGATACGCAGTATTTT
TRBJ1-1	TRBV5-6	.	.	CASRSLSNGNTEAFF	TGTGCCAGCAGGAGCTTGAGTAACGGGAACACTGAAGCTTTCTTT